The sequence of this TCR beta chain was determined in a study of human T cells and chemical hapten exposure (dated by TCRdb to about 2021). With respect to the entire study: For sensitization, 2% DPC in acetone was applied to a roughly 2 cm by roughly 2 cm area of upper inner arm skin. Throughout the approximately 25-week study period, patients were also given weekly therapeutic DPC doses on the scalp. Patch testing on the upper back used Finn chambers containing 0.01% DPC, with scoring done after 6 days according to International Contact Dermatitis Research Group standards. Most of the patients in the cohort were female, and the cohort covered alopecia areata with under or over 50% scalp involvement, alopecia totalis and alopecia universalis. Libraries were combined into a pool for sequencing, and differences in TCR yield between samples came mainly from small differences in library volumes within the pool. In alopecia patients, the study followed how the peripheral blood TCR repertoire changed in vivo over primary and secondary sensitization to diphenylcyclopropenone (DPC), a hapten. Blood samples were taken from patients before sensitization (week 0) and at 2, 6 and about 24 weeks after DPC sensitization. Around 30 alopecia patients provided blood for TCR sequencing at one to four time points (pre-sensitization, 2, 6 and 24 weeks).

According to the study, the label for this sample's time point signals: patch test 1, 2 weeks after DPC sensitization. The treatment or condition label, read with the paper, signifies: therapeutic diphenylcyclopropenone sensitization with weekly scalp DPC. At each patch-test visit, blood was drawn before the patch test was applied. Patients were considered eligible if aged 18 to 70, diagnosed with alopecia and deemed suitable for DPC therapy, and patients were excluded if pregnant. Total RNA was extracted from unfractionated whole blood collected in Tempus Blood RNA tubes. Libraries were built with RACE. TCRdb shows the sequencer as NextSeq 500. Library preparation attached unique molecular identifiers to individual cDNA molecules for quantitative, reproducible TCR counting. For every blood RNA sample, sequencing covered both the TCR alpha and TCR beta chains. In the authors' own workflow: Samples had a median of about 96,000 TCRs, with a range from about 23,224 to 700,000. The Decombinator software suite was used to annotate the V, J and CDR3 of the TCR reads. Every sample was subsampled to the same number of TCRs (28,000) for the PS versus PT1 abundance plots. Expanded TCRs were defined as absent before sensitization and observed at least eight times at the 2-week time point. TCRdb itself trimmed the public reads at Q25 with fastp, ran MiXCR and retained productive beta chains. All rows with the same CDR3 protein become a single entry with the most common DNA and genes. What appears here as the V and J calls and clone size reflects TCRdb's work, not the paper's. The sample contains around 52,000 distinct CDR3 sequences, around 9.3% of them found a single time. The ten biggest clones cover about an eighth of the sample.

The research as a whole found: Compared with pre-sensitization or healthy control sets, expanded TCRs formed significantly more large CDR3 similarity clusters, which is consistent with antigen-driven responses. Patch test score correlated positively with the number of PT1 expanded TCRs, reaching significance at thresholds 8, 16 and 32 but not at 4. After repeated subsampling, the strength of the expansion versus patch-test correlation and the threshold at which it became significant changed. DPC sensitization did not change how many TCRs were above 1 in 1000 frequency, and no evidence was found of alterations in global repertoire structure. Because all patients had alopecia, a presumed autoimmune disease, the immune response of the patients might differ from that of healthy individuals.

This clonotype was detected many times. Its cognate antigen has yet to be identified. No base quality values were provided; no much bigger clone lies one nucleotide off. From the germline V gene, CDR1 is MNHEY and CDR2 is SVGAGI. The CDR3 contains 16 residues, cysteine and phenylalanine counted. Of all the DNA, just the CDR3 is kept, 48 bases in frame from base 1. From V the trimming removes 5 bases and from J it removes 4 bases, while the gene matches leave 13 bases of the junction unaccounted for. The sequence joins TRBV6-5 to TRBJ2-7, with 8 middle bases fitting TRBD1. The clonotype comes from a woman in her forties with alopecia areata. Some clones in this sample may be carry-over from other donors' samples. The sequencing here drew on whole blood, taken in connection with sensitization to the hapten diphenylcyclopropenone (DPC). The nucleotides read TGTGCCAGCAGTCAGGTGACCTCAGGGGGCAGGTACGAGCAGTACTTC. This encodes CASSQVTSGGRYEQYF.